This T cell receptor (beta chain) is from a study of T cell responses to AZD1222 COVID-19 vaccine (dated by TCRdb to the early 2020s). Concerning the study at large: AZD1222 recipients whose second dose came at about 4 weeks and those whose second dose came at about 12 weeks were combined into one group, since spike-specific TCR depth and breadth did not differ between the two schedules. TCR sequencing was performed for over 230 trial participants, of whom about 200 were given two doses of AZD1222 and roughly 25 were given two doses of MenACWY control vaccine. Trial participants were enrolled by age into 18-55, 56-69 and 70-plus year subgroups, with roughly 160, 29 and 62 TCR-sequenced participants respectively.

Taken with the paper, the label for time point translates to: baseline before first vaccination. The vaccinee samples were drawn from two UK trials, COV001 and COV002, one of which was a single-blind randomized controlled phase 2/3 trial testing AZD1222 (ChAdOx1 nCoV-19) in healthy adults. For TCRbeta chain sequencing, PBMC samples from trial participants were taken at day 0 and at day 28 after the second dose. The CDR3 regions of human TCRbeta chains were analyzed by immunosequencing. As for how the authors treated the data: TCRs in the repertoires were compared against a reference library of SARS-CoV-2-specific TCRs that had been generated with the MIRA antigen-specificity platform. Breadth was defined as the fraction of unique TCRs that were SARS-CoV-2-associated, and depth was defined as the fraction of total T cells that were SARS-CoV-2-associated. Using the MIRA data, every spike-specific TCR was mapped to the spike region that the TCR reacted to and assigned to either a CD4 or a CD8 class. Log10-transformed breadth and depth values were compared by one-way ANOVA with Sidak's multiple comparisons tests. TCRdb took this table from immuneACCESS and kept in-frame rearrangements with V and J called. Such tables lack part of the clones; where checked against another copy, unresolved V genes explain under half of the gap, and the rest is unexplained. V, J and clone size reflect that table, while D and trimming were determined from the DNA. The sample includes tens of thousands of clones, with 75% to 90% observed a single time. The top ten constitute about 7% of the sample.

With respect to this clone: Its specific antigen is unknown. Base qualities are not provided; no much larger clone lies one nucleotide away.

Overall results and qualifications from the work: Because no day 14 peak-response samples were available, the repertoires could be characterized only after the peak T cell response. After two AZD1222 doses, both the breadth and the depth of spike-specific TCRs were significantly higher than at day 0 and than in MenACWY recipients. In the small 56-69-year group, the increase in depth fell short of significance, most likely because of low power. Epitopes outside the regions mutated in the B.1.351 and B.1.1.7 variants were reportedly recognized by nearly half of the unique spike-specific TCRs. CD4 TCRs associated with the vaccine covered the entire spike protein, and the dominant responses were in regions 160-218 and 743-854. Only a handful of AZD1222 recipients were SARS-CoV-2 seropositive at baseline, limiting conclusions about previously exposed vaccinees. Participants were mostly white British, with more females than males. The authors suggested clonal diversity may have been underestimated.

This receptor was obtained from an adult in good health. Specimen: peripheral blood, collected on day 0 of AZD1222 vaccination.

The encoded CDR3 is CASSSEGYGYTF. The sequenced DNA is TGTGCCAGCAGCTCCGAAGGCTATGGCTACACCTTC. The sequence is built from TRBV11-2 and TRBJ1-2; no D segment can be confidently identified. CDR1 and CDR2 were assigned from the germline V gene as SGHAT and FQNNGV. At the junction V is shortened by 4 bases and J by 4 bases, with 7 bases in between. There are 12 amino acids in the CDR3, from cysteine to phenylalanine inclusive. The entry retains the CDR3 DNA only, 36 bases that are in frame from base 1.